Listed below are T cell receptor beta chains from one sample, sequenced in a study of blood T cell repertoires in COVID-19. Libraries were prepared by immunoSEQ multiplex PCR; TCRdb keeps only in-frame clonotypes and omits some of them. The sample contains around 210,000 clones, roughly 90% of which appear only once. The specimen was PBMCs or T cells enriched from blood (not recorded which). Receptors originate from a woman under 30 who had recovered from COVID-19. CDR3s include the opening cysteine and the closing phenylalanine or tryptophan. A D gene is named only where the DNA matches it firmly. The size field is filled for only some rows; it gives once, few, many or a size class.

J gene,clone size,D gene,V gene,CDR3 protein,CDR3 DNA
TRBJ1-1,few,NA,TRBV27,CASSLQTTGRLEAFF,TGTGCCAGCAGTTTACAGACGACAGGCCGGCTTGAAGCTTTCTTT
TRBJ1-2,NA,TRBD1,TRBV6-2/TRBV6-3,CASSSTGGWGYTF,TGTGCCAGCAGTTCGACAGGGGGCTGGGGCTACACCTTC
TRBJ1-2,NA,NA,TRBV12-3/TRBV12-4,CASSLPDTHGYTF,TGTGCCAGCAGTTTACCCGACACCCATGGCTACACCTTC
TRBJ1-3,NA,NA,TRBV10-3,CAISDTGKYGNTIYF,TGTGCCATCAGTGATACCGGGAAATATGGAAACACCATATATTTT
TRBJ1-2,once,TRBD1,TRBV19,CASSMGWQGVNYGYTF,TGTGCCAGTAGTATGGGTTGGCAGGGGGTGAACTATGGCTACACCTTC
TRBJ1-1,NA,TRBD1,TRBV10-3,CASYPGQSIATEAFF,TGTGCCTCATACCCGGGACAGAGTATCGCCACTGAAGCTTTCTTT
TRBJ2-5,once,NA,TRBV11-2,CASGLVGGLRETQYF,TGTGCCAGCGGTTTGGTTGGGGGACTTAGGGAGACCCAGTACTTC
TRBJ2-5,once,TRBD2,TRBV9,CASSPRDYKETQYF,TGTGCCAGCAGCCCCCGGGACTACAAAGAGACCCAGTACTTC
TRBJ2-3,NA,NA,TRBV6-2/TRBV6-3,CASSYSITDGGPQFNTQYF,TGTGCCAGCAGTTACTCCATCACCGACGGGGGGCCTCAGTTTAATACGCAGTATTTT
TRBJ2-3,NA,TRBD2,TRBV29-1,CSVAGGGVSTDTQYF,TGCAGCGTCGCCGGTGGGGGGGTTAGCACAGATACGCAGTATTTT
TRBJ1-3,NA,NA,TRBV12-5,CASGLPSGAGNTIYF,TGTGCTAGTGGTTTGCCCTCGGGTGCGGGAAACACCATATATTTT
TRBJ2-7,NA,TRBD1,TRBV9,CASSPGTGFYEQYF,TGTGCCAGCAGCCCCGGGACAGGATTCTACGAGCAGTACTTC
TRBJ2-7,NA,NA,TRBV27,CASSLSREAYEQYF,TGTGCCAGCAGTTTATCCAGGGAGGCCTACGAGCAGTACTTC
TRBJ1-6,NA,TRBD1,TRBV6-5,CASRGQGGYNSPLHF,TGTGCCAGCAGAGGACAGGGGGGTTATAATTCACCCCTCCACTTT
TRBJ1-2,NA,NA,TRBV29-1,CSVELLSYGYTF,TGCAGCGTTGAGCTCCTAAGCTATGGCTACACCTTC
TRBJ1-2,NA,NA,TRBV20-1,CSASMVFSGYTF,TGCAGTGCTAGTATGGTATTTAGCGGCTACACCTTC
TRBJ2-1,NA,NA,TRBV11-2,CASSPPGGYNEQFF,TGTGCCAGCAGCCCGCCCGGCGGTTACAATGAGCAGTTCTTC
TRBJ1-3,NA,NA,TRBV30,CAWSVLEGRNTIYF,TGTGCCTGGAGTGTACTGGAGGGTCGGAACACCATATATTTT
TRBJ2-1,NA,TRBD1,TRBV6-5,CASSPGGSSYNEQFF,TGTGCCAGCAGTCCAGGGGGTAGCTCCTACAATGAGCAGTTCTTC
TRBJ1-2,NA,NA,TRBV9,CASSARGGYTF,TGTGCCAGCAGCGCCAGGGGTGGCTACACCTTC
TRBJ2-3,NA,TRBD2,TRBV20-1,CSASGTSGRVRDTQYF,TGCAGTGCTAGTGGGACTAGCGGGAGGGTGAGGGATACGCAGTATTTT
TRBJ2-7,NA,NA,TRBV24-1,CATSPGGEYEQYF,TGTGCCACCAGTCCAGGTGGGGAGTACGAGCAGTACTTC
TRBJ1-4,NA,NA,TRBV21-1,CASSRDGGKLFF,TGTGCCAGCAGCCGTGACGGGGGGAAACTGTTTTTT
TRBJ2-6,NA,NA,TRBV5-6,CASSLGGTGANVLTF,TGTGCCAGCAGCTTAGGGGGAACTGGGGCCAACGTCCTGACTTTC
TRBJ1-6,NA,TRBD1,TRBV19,CASSIGQGYNSPLHF,TGTGCCAGTAGTATAGGACAGGGTTATAATTCACCCCTCCACTTT
TRBJ1-6,NA,NA,TRBV5-1,CASSLGGDSPLHF,TGCGCCAGCAGCTTGGGGGGGGATTCACCCCTCCACTTT
TRBJ1-4,NA,NA,TRBV6-5,CASRARGGGSEKLFF,TGTGCCAGCAGGGCGCGTGGGGGCGGTTCGGAAAAACTGTTTTTT
TRBJ2-6,once,NA,TRBV7-9,CASSLSSGANVLTF,TGTGCCAGCAGCTTGAGCTCTGGGGCCAACGTCCTGACTTTC
TRBJ1-5,few,NA,TRBV3-1/TRBV3-2,CASSQGRVNQPQHF,TGTGCCAGCAGCCAAGGCAGGGTGAATCAGCCCCAGCATTTT
TRBJ1-2,NA,TRBD1,TRBV6-6,CASSRTYRGARGNYGYTF,TGTGCCAGCAGTCGAACCTACAGGGGCGCTAGAGGGAACTATGGCTACACCTTC
TRBJ2-2,NA,NA,TRBV19,CASSIGGTGELFF,TGTGCCAGTAGTATAGGAGGGACCGGGGAGCTGTTTTTT